This TCR beta chain is drawn from a study of T cell responses to AZD1222 COVID-19 vaccine. The CDR3 runs to 11 residues. Note on this clone: Mismatch with germline at one junction end may stem from a read error.

The repertoire was sequenced with immunoSEQ multiplex PCR; TCRdb's copy has only in-frame clones and lacks some. In the table there are 100,000 to 150,000 clones, about 89% of which are singletons. Sample: peripheral blood, taken on day 0 of AZD1222 vaccination. The clonotype originates from an adult in good health. V is TRBV5-7 and J is TRBJ2-4, with 7 bases lining up with TRBD1. TRBV5-7 qualifies as an ORF whose function is uncertain. The CDR3 DNA follows: TGTGCCAGCGTACCGGGACAGACTTTAGACTTC. Its translation: CASVPGQTLDF.